One and the same sample provided the 4 T cell receptor beta chains below, sequenced in a study of cytomegalovirus exposure and HLA in healthy donors. The study ran its PCR with 60 Vbeta and 13 Jbeta primers. Generated by immunoSEQ multiplex PCR, the TCRdb table keeps only in-frame clones and is missing some. In the table there are approximately 150,000 clones, around four fifths of which are singletons. The source material was PBMCs. Receptor source: a male donor in good health and CMV-seropositive.

This rearrangement joins TRBV6-5 to TRBJ2-1; 8 bases fit TRBD2. The V gene end was trimmed by 4 bases and the J gene end by 2 bases; junction bases not matched to a gene: 7. Germline CDR1 is MNHEY and CDR2 is SVGAGI. The CDR3 runs 16 residues. CDR3 coding DNA: TGTGCCAGCAGTTTGCGACTAGCGAATACCTACAATGAGCAGTTCTTC. This sequence encodes CASSLRLANTYNEQFF.

This clone appeared a few times. The chain has TRBV30 and TRBJ2-7; 7 positions agree with TRBD2. V shed 1 base, J shed 4 bases, and the junction held 13 bases outside the gene matches. CDR1 GTSNPN and CDR2 SVGIG come from the germline V gene (reference sequence). The CDR3 runs 16 residues. The CDR3 reads CAWSAGAGRGIYEQYF. DNA for the CDR3: TGTGCCTGGAGTGCCGGAGCGGGAAGGGGAATTTACGAGCAGTACTTC.

This rearrangement joins TRBV13 to TRBJ1-1; D is unclear. This CDR3 has 13 residues. V dropped 5 bases and J dropped 6 bases, with 13 bases sitting between them. Germline assignment: CDR1 PRHDT and CDR2 FYEKMQ (reference sequence). The CDR3 nucleotides are TGTGCCAGCAGCCCTGGAGGGTACGCTGAAGCTTTCTTT. Translating it yields CASSPGGYAEAFF.

For the CDR3, the DNA is TGTGCCTGGAGCCGGGACAGGGATCAGCCCCAGCATTTT. The encoded protein is CAWSRDRDQPQHF. This sequence joins TRBV30 and TRBJ1-5, with TRBD1 matching over 9 bases. CDR3 length: 13 residues. Germline V CDR1 and CDR2: GTSNPN, SVGIG (reference sequence). V shed 3 bases, J shed 5 bases, and the junction held 2 bases outside the gene matches.